This T cell receptor (beta chain) emerged from a study of graft-versus-host responses after intestinal transplantation. Notes on the study in general: The authors found GvH clones in recipient marrow, some appearing first in ileum or blood.

Libraries were prepared by immunoSEQ multiplex PCR; TCRdb keeps only in-frame clonotypes and omits some of them. The sample gives under 90,000 clones, about 91% of which show up once; 0.3% to 0.35% is in the top ten. On this clone: Its antigen is unknown.

The junction had 1 base not matched to a gene; V was cut back by 5 bases and J by 4 bases. The CDR3 consists of 14 residues. The germline CDR1 and CDR2 sequences are LNHNV and YYDKDF (reference sequence). The sequenced sample was unstimulated CD4+ T cells sorted from spleen or lymph node cells, obtained before transplant. This sequence originates from a human donor who was the organ donor for an intestinal transplant. The V and J genes are TRBV15 and TRBJ2-5, with 13 bases that match TRBD2. CDR3 in amino acids: CATSGTSGAETQYF. The CDR3 region has the DNA TGTGCCACCAGCGGGACTAGCGGGGCAGAGACCCAGTACTTC.